This T cell receptor (beta chain) was identified during a study of blood T cell repertoires in COVID-19. Across the study: Samples of COVID-19 (acute and convalescent) were obtained from the United States, Italy and Spain. Sources were T cells, B-cell-depleted T cells, or PBMCs; the material itself was cDNA or gDNA.

In the authors' methods: Amplification of reference gene primers was used by the study to estimate nucleated cell counts. Clones were read by immunoSEQ multiplex PCR, and TCRdb kept only the in-frame ones, dropping some. That table supplies the V and J calls and clone size; D and trimming were determined from the DNA. The table shows around 94,000 clones, with approximately 90% occurring only once. Germline lookup yields CDR1 SGHVS and CDR2 FNYEAQ. J lost 3 bases, V lost 4 bases, and 5 bases had no gene match. The CDR3 has 16 amino acids. The sequencing input was peripheral blood. V usage is TRBV7-6 and J usage is TRBJ2-2; 10 bases match TRBD2. This TCR was sampled from a man in his fifties or sixties with active COVID-19. CDR3 amino acids: CASSSSSGGYTGELFF. The CDR3 DNA is TGTGCCAGCAGCTCTTCTAGCGGGGGCTACACCGGGGAGCTGTTTTTT.